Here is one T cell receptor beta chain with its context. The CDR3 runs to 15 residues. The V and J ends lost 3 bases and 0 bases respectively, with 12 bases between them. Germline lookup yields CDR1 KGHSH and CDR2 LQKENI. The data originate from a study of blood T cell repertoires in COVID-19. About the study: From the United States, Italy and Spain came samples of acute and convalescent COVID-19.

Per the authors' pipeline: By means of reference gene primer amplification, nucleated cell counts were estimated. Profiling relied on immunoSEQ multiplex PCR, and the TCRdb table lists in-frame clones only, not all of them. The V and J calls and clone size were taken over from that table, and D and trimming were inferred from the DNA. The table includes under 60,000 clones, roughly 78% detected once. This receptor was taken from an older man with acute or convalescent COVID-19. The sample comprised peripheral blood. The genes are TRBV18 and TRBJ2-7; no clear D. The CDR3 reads CASSPAGSSSYEQYF. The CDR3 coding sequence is TGTGCCAGCTCACCTGCCGGGTCGAGCTCCTACGAGCAGTACTTC.